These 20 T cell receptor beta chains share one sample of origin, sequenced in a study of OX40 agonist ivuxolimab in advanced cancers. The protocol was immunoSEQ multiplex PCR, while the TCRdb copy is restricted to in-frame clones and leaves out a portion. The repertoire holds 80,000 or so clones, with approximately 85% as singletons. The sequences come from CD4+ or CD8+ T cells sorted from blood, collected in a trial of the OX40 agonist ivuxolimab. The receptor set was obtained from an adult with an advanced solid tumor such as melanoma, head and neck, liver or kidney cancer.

The CDR3 DNA is TGTGCCAGCAGCGTAGTTGGGACAGGGACGGTTGAAGCTTTCTTT. It specifies CASSVVGTGTVEAFF. The chain employs TRBV9 and TRBJ1-1; 9 positions agree with TRBD1. The ends lost 0 bases at V and 7 bases at J; junction bases unmatched: 7. This CDR3 is built from 15 residues. Germline loops: CDR1 SGDLS, CDR2 YYNGEE.

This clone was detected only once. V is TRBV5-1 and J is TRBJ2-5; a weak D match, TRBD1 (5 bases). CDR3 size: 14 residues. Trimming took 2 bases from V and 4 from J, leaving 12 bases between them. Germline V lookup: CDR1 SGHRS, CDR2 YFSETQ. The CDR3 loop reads CASSFPRVGETQYF. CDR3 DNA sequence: TGCGCCAGCAGCTTTCCCAGGGTTGGAGAGACCCAGTACTTC.

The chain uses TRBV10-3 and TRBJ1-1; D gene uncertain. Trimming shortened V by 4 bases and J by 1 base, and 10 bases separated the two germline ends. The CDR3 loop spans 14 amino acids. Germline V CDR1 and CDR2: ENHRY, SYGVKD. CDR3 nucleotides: TGTGCCATCAGTGGTATGGAGACGAACACTGAAGCTTTCTTT. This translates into CAISGMETNTEAFF.

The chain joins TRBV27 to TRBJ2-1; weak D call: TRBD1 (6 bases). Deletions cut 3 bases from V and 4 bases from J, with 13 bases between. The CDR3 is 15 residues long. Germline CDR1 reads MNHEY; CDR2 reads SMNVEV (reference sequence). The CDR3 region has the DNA TGTGCCAGCAGTTTCGCAACAGGGACGTACAATGAGCAGTTCTTC. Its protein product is CASSFATGTYNEQFF.

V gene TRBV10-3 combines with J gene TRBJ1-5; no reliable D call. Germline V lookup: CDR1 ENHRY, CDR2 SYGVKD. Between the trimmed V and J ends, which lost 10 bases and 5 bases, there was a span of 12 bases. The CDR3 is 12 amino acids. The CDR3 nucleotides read TGTGCCACCAAGATGCCTCATCAGCCCCAGCATTTT. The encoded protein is CATKMPHQPQHF.

The CDR3 loop is CASIPQKGGQDTQYF. As DNA, the CDR3 is TGTGCCAGCATCCCACAGAAAGGGGGGCAGGATACGCAGTATTTT. The chain carries TRBV27 and TRBJ2-3; either TRBD1 or TRBD2 may fit D (6 bases each). The CDR3 runs 15 residues. CDR1 is MNHEY and CDR2 is SMNVEV in the germline V gene (reference sequence). Deletions cut 7 bases from V and 6 bases from J, with 20 bases between.

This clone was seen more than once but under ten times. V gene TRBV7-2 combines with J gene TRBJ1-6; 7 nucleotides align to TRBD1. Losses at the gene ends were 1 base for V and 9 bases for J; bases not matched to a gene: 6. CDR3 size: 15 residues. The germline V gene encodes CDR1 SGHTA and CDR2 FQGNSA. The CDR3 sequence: CASSLGGGASSPLHF. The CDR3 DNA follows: TGTGCCAGCAGCTTAGGAGGGGGCGCCAGTTCACCCCTCCACTTT.

The CDR3: CASRPLGPGGAPNYGYTF. The CDR3 coding sequence is TGTGCCAGCAGACCCCTTGGGCCAGGGGGCGCCCCTAACTATGGCTACACCTTC. The chain recombines TRBV27 with TRBJ1-2; 8 bases map to TRBD1. From germline, CDR1 is MNHEY and CDR2 SMNVEV (reference sequence). CDR3 length equals 18 residues. J was trimmed by 0 bases and V by 6 bases; bases with no gene match: 15.

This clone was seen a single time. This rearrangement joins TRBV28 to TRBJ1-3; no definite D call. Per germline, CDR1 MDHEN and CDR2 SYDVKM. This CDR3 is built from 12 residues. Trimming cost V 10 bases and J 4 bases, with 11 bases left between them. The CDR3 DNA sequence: TGTGCCACTAAGGAATCCGGAAACACCATATATTTT. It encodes CATKESGNTIYF.

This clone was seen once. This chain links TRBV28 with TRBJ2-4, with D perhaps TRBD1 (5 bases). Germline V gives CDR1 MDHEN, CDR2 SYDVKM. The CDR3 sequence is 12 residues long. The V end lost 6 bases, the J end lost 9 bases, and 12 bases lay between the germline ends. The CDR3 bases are TGTGCCAGCAGCCTAATAAGGGGCATTCAGTACTTC. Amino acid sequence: CASSLIRGIQYF.

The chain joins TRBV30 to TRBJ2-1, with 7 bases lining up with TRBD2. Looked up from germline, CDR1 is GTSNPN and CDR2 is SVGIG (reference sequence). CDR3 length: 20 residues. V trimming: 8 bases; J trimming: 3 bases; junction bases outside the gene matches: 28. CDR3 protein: CALLKSDYEWRGNDYNEQFF. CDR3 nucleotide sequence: TGTGCCCTTCTCAAATCTGACTATGAGTGGCGGGGGAATGACTACAATGAGCAGTTCTTC.

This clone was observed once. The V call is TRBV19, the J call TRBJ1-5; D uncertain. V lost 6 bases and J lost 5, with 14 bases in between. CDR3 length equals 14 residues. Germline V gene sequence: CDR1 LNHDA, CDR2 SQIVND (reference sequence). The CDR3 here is CASRSRQNYQPQHF. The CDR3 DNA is TGTGCCAGTAGATCCCGACAAAATTATCAGCCCCAGCATTTT.

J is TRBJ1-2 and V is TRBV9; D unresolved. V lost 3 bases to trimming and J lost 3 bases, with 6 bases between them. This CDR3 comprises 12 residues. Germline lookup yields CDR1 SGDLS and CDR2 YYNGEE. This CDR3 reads CASSADHYGYTF. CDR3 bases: TGTGCCAGCAGCGCCGACCACTATGGCTACACCTTC.

In nucleotides, the CDR3 is TGTGCCAGCAGTTACCGGTTAAGCACAGATACGCAGTATTTT. Translated, it gives CASSYRLSTDTQYF. This chain connects TRBV27 to TRBJ2-3; D unresolved. V was trimmed by 4 bases and J by 0 bases, leaving 8 bases between them. This CDR3 region has 14 residues. Germline loops: CDR1 MNHEY, CDR2 SMNVEV (reference sequence).

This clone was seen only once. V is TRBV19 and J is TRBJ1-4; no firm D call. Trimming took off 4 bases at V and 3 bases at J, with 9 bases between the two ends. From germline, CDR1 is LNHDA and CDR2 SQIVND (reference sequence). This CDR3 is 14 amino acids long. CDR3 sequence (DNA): TGTGCCAGTAGTACGGGGTTAGCTAATGAAAAACTGTTTTTT. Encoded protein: CASSTGLANEKLFF.

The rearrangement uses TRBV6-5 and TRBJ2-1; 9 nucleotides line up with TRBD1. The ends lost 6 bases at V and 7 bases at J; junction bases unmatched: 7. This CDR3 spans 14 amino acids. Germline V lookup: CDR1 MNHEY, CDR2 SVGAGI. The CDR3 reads CASSRDRVLNEQFF. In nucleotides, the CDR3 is TGTGCCAGCAGCCGGGACAGGGTGTTAAATGAGCAGTTCTTC.

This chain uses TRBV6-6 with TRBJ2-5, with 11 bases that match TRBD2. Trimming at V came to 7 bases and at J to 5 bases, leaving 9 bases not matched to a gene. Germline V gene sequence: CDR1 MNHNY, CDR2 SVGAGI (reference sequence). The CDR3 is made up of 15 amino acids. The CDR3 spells CASMRISGRGETQYF. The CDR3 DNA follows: TGTGCCAGCATGAGGATTAGCGGGAGGGGGGAGACCCAGTACTTC.

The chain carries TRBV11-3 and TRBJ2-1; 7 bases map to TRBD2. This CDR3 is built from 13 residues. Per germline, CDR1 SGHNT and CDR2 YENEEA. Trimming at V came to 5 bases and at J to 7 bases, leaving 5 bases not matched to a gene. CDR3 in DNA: TGTGCCAGCAGCGGGGAGGGAGGAAATGAGCAGTTCTTC. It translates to CASSGEGGNEQFF.

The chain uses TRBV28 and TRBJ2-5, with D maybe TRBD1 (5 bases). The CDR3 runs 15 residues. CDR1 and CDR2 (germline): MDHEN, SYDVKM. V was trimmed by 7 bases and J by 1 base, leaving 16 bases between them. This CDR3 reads CASKEGQGFQETQYF. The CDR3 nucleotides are TGTGCCAGCAAGGAAGGGCAGGGCTTCCAAGAGACCCAGTACTTC.

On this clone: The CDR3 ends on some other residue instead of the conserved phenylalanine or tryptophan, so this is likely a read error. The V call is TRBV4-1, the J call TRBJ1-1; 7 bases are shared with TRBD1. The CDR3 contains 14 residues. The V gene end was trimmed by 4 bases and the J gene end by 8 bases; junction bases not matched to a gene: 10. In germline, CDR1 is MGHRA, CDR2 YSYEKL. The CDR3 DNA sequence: TGCGCCAGCAGCCCTCAGACAGGGTTGGGAGAAGCTTTCCTT. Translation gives CASSPQTGLGEAFL.